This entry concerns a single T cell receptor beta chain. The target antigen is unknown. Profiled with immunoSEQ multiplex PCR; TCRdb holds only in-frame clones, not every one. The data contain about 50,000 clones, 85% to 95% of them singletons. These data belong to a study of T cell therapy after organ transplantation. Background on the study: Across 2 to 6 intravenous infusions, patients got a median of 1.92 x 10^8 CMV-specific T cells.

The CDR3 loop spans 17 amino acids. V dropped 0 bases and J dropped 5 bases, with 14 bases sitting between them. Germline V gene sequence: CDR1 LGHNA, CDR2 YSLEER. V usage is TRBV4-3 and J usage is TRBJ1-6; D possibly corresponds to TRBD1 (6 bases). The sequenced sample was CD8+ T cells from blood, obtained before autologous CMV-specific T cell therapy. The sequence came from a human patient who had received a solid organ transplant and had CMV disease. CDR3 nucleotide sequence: TGCGCCAGCAGCCAAGAGTTAGGGGGTGTAGATAATTCACCCCTCCACTTT. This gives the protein CASSQELGGVDNSPLHF.